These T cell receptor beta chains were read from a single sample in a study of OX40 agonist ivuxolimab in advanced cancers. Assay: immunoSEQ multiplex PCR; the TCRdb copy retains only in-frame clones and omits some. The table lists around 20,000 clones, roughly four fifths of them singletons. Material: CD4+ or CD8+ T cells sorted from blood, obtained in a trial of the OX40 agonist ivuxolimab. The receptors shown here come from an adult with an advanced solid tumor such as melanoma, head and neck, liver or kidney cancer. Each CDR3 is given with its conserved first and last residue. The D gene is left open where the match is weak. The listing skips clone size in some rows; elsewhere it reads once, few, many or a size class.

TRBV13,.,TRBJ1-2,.,TGTGCCGGACGCCCCGGAGGCTATGTTGGCTACACCTTC,CAGRPGGYVGYTF
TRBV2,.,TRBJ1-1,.,TGTGCCAGCAGGGGCGAGGTTCAGGAAGCTTTCTTT,CASRGEVQEAFF
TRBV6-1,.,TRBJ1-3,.,TGTGCCACCATTTTCTCTGGAAACACCATATATTTT,CATIFSGNTIYF
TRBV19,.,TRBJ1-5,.,TGTGCCAGTAATACAGGCCCTATCGGTCAGCCCCAGCATTTT,CASNTGPIGQPQHF
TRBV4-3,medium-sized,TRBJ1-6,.,TGCGCCAGCAGCCAAGAGGGGGGTACTCCCCTCCACTTT,CASSQEGGTPLHF
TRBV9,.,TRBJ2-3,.,TGTGCCAGCAGCCCTCGGGGAGCGACGGAAGATACGCAGTATTTT,CASSPRGATEDTQYF
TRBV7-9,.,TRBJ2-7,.,TGTGCCAGCAGCTTAGGGAGGAGCTACGAGCAGTACTTC,CASSLGRSYEQYF
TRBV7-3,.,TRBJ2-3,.,TGTGCCAGCAGCCCCTCTGAGGCTGGGGATACGCAGTATTTT,CASSPSEAGDTQYF
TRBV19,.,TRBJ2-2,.,TGTGCCAGTAGTATTAACCGGAACACCGGGGAGCTGTTTTTT,CASSINRNTGELFF
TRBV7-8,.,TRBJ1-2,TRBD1,TGTGCCAGCAGCGGACGACAGGGGACGGCGGCCGGCTACACCTTC,CASSGRQGTAAGYTF
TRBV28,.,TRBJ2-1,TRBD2,TGTGCCAGCAGAAGGGGACTACCCAGTTCCTACAATGAGCAGTTCTTC,CASRRGLPSSYNEQFF